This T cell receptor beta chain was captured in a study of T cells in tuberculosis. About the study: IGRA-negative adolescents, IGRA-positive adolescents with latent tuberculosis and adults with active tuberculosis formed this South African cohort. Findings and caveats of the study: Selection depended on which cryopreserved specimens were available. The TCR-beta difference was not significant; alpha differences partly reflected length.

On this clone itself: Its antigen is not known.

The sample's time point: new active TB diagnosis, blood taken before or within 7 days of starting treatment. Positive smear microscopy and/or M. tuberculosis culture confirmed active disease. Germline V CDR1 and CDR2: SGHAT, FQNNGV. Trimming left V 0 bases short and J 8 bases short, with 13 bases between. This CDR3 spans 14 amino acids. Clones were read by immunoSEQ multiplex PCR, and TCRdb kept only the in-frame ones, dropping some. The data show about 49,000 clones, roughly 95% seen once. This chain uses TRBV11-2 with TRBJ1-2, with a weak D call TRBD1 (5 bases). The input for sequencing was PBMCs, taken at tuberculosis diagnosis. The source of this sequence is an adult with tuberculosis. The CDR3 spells CASSLDWGGRGYTF. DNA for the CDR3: TGTGCCAGCAGCTTAGATTGGGGGGGTCGCGGCTACACCTTC.